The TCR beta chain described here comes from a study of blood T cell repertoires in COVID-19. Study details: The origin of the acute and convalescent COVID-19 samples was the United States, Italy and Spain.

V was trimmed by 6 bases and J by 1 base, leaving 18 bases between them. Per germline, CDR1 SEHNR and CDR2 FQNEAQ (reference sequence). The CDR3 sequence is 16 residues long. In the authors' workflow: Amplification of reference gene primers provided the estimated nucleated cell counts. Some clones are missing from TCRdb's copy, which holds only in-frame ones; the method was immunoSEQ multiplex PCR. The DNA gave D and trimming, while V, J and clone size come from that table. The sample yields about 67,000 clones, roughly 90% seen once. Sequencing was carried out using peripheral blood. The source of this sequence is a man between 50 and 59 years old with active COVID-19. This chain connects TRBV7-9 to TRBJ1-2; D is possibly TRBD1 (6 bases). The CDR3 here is CASRNYAGAINYGYTF. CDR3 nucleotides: TGTGCCAGCAGAAATTACGCAGGGGCGATTAACTATGGCTACACCTTC.